This TCR beta chain appears in the sequencing data of a study of CXCR3-negative and CXCR3-positive naive CD8 T cells. Study-level results: Comparison of naive cells showed more hydrophobic TRB CDR3s in CXCR3-positive than in CXCR3-negative naive cells. Both naive subsets carried similar amounts of surface CD5, so TCR strength was inferred from TRB CDR3 properties.

TRB cDNA libraries were made by UMI-labeled 5' RACE. TCRdb re-called the 5' RACE reads and gives one entry per CDR3 protein, without DNA. The sample totals about 120,000 distinct CDR3 sequences; its top ten clones hold 0.35% to 0.4%. The CDR3 spans 14 residues. In the case of this clonotype: Its cognate antigen is unknown.

Sample: naive CXCR3+ CD8+ T cells from blood. Subset specified: CD45RO-CCR7+CD27+CD95- naive CD8+ T cells expressing CXCR3 (TNR3+). The receptor comes from a human donor in good health. Some clones in this sample may be carry-over from other donors' samples. The V and J genes are TRBV12-3 or TRBV12-4 and TRBJ2-1; the D gene TCRdb calls, TRBD1, cannot be checked with no DNA. CDR3 loop: CASSFGQVYNEQFF.